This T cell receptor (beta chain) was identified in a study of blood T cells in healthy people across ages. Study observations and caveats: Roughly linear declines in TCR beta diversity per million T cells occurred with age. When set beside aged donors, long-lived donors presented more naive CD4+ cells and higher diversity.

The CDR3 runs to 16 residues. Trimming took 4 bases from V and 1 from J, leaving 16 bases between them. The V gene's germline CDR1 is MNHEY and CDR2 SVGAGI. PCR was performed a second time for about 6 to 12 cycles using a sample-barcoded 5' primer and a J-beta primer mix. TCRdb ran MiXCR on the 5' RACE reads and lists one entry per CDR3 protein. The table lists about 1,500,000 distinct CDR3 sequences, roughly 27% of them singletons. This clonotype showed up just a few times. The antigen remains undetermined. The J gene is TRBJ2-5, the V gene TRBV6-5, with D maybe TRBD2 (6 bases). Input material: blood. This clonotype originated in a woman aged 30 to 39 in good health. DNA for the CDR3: TGTGCCAGCAGTTCCCTCACAGCGGGTTCCCAAGAGACCCAGTACTTC. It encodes CASSSLTAGSQETQYF.